This T cell receptor (beta chain) was found in a study of blood T cells in healthy people across ages. Overall study findings and caveats: PBMCs were not sorted, which prevented a conclusive comparison of naive versus antigen-experienced cells.

No fewer than 5.5 micrograms of total RNA were isolated from every sample. Primers used in a second PCR of about 6 to 12 cycles were a sample-barcoded 5' primer and a J-beta primer mix. TCRdb recomputed calls from the 5' RACE reads with MiXCR, one row per CDR3 protein. The data show about a million distinct CDR3 sequences, around 54% seen once. Regarding this clonotype: Its antigen is currently unknown.

CDR1 is DFQATT and CDR2 is SNEGSKA in the germline V gene (reference sequence). V was trimmed by 2 bases and J by 3 bases, leaving 17 bases between them. This CDR3 comprises 15 residues. The TCR was taken from a woman in her sixties in good health. Specimen: blood. The J gene is TRBJ2-7, the V gene TRBV20-1; D is perhaps TRBD1 (5 bases). CDR3 in DNA: TGCAGTGCTAGACGATTCGGACACCCAGACTACGAGCAGTACTTC. This codes for CSARRFGHPDYEQYF.